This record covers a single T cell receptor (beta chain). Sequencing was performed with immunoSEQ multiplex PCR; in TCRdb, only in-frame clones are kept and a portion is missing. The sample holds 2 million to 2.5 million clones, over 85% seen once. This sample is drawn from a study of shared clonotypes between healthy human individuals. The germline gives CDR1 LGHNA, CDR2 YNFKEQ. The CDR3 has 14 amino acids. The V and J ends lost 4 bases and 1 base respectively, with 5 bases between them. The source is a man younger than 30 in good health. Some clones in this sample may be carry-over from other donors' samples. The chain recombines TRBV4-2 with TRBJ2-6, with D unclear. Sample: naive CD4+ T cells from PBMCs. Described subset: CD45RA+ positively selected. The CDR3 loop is CASSPPSGANVLTF. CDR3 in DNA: TGTGCCAGCAGCCCTCCATCTGGGGCCAACGTCCTGACTTTC.